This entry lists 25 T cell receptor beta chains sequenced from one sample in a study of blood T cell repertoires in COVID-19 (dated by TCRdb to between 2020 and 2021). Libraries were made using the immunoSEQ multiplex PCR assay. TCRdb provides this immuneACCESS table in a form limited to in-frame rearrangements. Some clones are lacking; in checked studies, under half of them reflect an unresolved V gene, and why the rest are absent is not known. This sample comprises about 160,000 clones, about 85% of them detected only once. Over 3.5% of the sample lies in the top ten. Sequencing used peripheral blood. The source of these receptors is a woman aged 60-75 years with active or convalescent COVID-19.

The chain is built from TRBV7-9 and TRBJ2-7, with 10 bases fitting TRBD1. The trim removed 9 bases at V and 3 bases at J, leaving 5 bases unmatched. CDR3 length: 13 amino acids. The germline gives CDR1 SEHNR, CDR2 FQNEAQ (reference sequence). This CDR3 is CASLGQGLYEQYF. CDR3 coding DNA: TGTGCCAGTCTGGGACAGGGGCTCTACGAGCAGTACTTC.

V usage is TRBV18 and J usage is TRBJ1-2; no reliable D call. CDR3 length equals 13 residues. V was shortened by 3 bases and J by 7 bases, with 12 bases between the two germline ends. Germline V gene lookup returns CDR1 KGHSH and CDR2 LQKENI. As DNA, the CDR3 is TGTGCCAGCTCACCGCGCGCGGGCAGTGGCTACACCTTC. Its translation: CASSPRAGSGYTF.

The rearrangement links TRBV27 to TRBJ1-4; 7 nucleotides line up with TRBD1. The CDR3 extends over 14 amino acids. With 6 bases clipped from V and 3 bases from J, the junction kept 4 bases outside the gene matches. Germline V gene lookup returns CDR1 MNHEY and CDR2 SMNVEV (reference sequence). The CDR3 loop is CASSNRGPNEKLFF. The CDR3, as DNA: TGTGCCAGCAGCAACAGGGGACCTAATGAAAAACTGTTTTTT.

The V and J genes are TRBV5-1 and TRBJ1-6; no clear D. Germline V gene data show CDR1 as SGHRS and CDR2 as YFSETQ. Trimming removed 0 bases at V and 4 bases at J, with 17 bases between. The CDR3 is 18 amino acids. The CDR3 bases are TGCGCCAGCAGCTTGGGTGACAAAGGCTTGAAGTATAATTCACCCCTCCACTTT. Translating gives CASSLGDKGLKYNSPLHF.

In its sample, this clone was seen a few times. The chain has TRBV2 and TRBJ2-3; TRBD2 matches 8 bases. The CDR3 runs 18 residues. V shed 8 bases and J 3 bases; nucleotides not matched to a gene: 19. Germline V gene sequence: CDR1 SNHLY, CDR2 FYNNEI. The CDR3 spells CASRPGWSGTSTTDTQYF. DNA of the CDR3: TGTGCCAGCCGCCCCGGGTGGTCTGGGACTAGTACAACAGATACGCAGTATTTT.

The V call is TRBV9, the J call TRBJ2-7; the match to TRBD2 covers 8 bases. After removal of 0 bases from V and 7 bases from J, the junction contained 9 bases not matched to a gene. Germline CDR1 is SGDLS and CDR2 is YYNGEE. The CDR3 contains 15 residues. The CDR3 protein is CASSVAPGGDWEQYF. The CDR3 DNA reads TGTGCCAGCAGCGTAGCTCCGGGGGGGGACTGGGAGCAGTACTTC.

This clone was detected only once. CDR3 DNA sequence: TGTGCCAGCAGCTTAGCGTCCCCCTCAGGGGTTGGCTACACCTTC. Encoded protein: CASSLASPSGVGYTF. V gene TRBV7-9 combines with J gene TRBJ1-2; a weak D match, TRBD1 (6 bases). CDR3 length: 15 residues. Germline V lookup: CDR1 SEHNR, CDR2 FQNEAQ (reference sequence). Trimming left V 0 bases short and J 7 bases short, with 15 bases between.

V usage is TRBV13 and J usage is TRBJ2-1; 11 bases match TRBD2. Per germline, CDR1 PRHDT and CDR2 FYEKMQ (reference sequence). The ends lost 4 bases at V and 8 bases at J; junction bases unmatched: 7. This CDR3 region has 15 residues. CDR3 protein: CASSSHSGGAYEQFF. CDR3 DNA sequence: TGTGCCAGCAGCTCCCATAGCGGGGGGGCCTATGAGCAGTTCTTC.

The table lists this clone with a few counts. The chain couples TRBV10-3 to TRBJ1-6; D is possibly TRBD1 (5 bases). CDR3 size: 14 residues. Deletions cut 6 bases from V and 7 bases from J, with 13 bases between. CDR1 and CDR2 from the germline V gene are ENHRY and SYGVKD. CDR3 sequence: CAISDLGQNSPLHF. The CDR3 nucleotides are TGTGCCATCAGCGACCTAGGACAAAATTCACCCCTCCACTTT.

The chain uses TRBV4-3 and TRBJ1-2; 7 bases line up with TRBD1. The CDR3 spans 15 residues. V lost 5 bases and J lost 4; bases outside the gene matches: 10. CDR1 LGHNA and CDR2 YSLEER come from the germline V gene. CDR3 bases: TGCGCCAGCAGCTCCCTTGGACAGGAACTCTATGGCTACACCTTC. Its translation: CASSSLGQELYGYTF.

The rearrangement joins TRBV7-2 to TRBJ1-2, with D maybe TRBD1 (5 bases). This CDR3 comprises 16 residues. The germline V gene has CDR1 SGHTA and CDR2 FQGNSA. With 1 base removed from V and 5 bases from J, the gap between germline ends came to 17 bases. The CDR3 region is CASSLDLFSQGYGYTF. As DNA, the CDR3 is TGTGCCAGCAGCTTAGACCTTTTCTCTCAGGGATATGGCTACACCTTC.

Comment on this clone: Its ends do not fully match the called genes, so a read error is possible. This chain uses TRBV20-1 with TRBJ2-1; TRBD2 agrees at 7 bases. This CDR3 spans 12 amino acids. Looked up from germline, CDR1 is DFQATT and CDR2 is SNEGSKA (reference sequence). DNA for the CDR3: TGCAGTGCTAGTCGGGCGGGGGACCCGTCTATCTTC. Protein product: CSASRAGDPSIF.

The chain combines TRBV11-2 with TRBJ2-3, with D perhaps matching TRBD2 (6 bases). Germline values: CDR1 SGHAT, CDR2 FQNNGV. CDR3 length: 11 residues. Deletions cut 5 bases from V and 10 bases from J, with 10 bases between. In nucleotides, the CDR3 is TGTGCCAGCAGCCAGAGCGGGCCGCAGTATTTT. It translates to CASSQSGPQYF.

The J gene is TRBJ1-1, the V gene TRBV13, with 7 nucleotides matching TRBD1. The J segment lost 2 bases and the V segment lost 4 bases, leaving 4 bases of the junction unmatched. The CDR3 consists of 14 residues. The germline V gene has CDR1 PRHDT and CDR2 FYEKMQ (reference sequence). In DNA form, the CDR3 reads TGTGCCAGCAGCTACAGGGGACGAAACACTGAAGCTTTCTTT. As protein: CASSYRGRNTEAFF. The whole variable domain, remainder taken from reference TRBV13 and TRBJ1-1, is AAGVIQSPRHLIKEKRETATLKCYPIPRHDTVYWYQQGPGQDPQFLISFYEKMQSDKGSIPDRFSAQQFSDYHSELNMSSLELGDSALYFCASSYRGRNTEAFFGQGTRLTVV.

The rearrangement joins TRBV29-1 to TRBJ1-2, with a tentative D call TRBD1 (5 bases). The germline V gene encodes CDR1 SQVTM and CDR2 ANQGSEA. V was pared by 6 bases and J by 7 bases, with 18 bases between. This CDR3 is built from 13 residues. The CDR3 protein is CSVGGAQSSGYTF. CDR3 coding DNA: TGCAGCGTGGGAGGGGCACAGTCAAGTGGCTACACCTTC.

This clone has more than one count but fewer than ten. In nucleotides, the CDR3 is TGCAGTGCTAGTCGTAACTCGGGGAGAGACACTGAAGCTTTCTTT. Amino acid sequence: CSASRNSGRDTEAFF. The chain employs TRBV20-1 and TRBJ1-1; D unresolved. Germline CDR1 and CDR2: DFQATT and SNEGSKA (reference sequence). Trimming took 3 bases from V and 3 from J, leaving 17 bases between them. This CDR3 spans 15 amino acids.

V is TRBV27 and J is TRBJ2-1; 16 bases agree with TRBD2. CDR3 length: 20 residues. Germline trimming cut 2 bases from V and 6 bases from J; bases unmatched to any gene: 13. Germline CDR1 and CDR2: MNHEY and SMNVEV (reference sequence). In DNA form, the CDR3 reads TGTGCCAGCAGTTTAGTGGGACTAGCGGGGGGGCAAGGCTGGAGCAATGAGCAGTTCTTC. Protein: CASSLVGLAGGQGWSNEQFF.

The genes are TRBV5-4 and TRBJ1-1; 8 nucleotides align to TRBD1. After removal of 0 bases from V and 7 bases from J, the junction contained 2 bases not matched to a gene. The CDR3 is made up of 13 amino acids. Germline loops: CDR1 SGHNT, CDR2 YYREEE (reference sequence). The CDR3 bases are TGTGCCAGCAGCTTGGTGGGACAGGATGAAGCTTTCTTT. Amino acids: CASSLVGQDEAFF.

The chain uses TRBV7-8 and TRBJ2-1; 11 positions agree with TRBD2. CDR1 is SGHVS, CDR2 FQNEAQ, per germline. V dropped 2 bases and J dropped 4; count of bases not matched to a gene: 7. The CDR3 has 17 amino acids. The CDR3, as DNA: TGTGCCAGCAGCTTATCGGGACTAGCGGAAGCATACAATGAGCAGTTCTTC. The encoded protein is CASSLSGLAEAYNEQFF. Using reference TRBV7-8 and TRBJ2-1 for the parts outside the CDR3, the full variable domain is GAGVSQSPRYKVAKRGQDVALRCDPISGHVSLFWYQQALGQGPEFLTYFQNEAQLDKSGLPSDRFFAERPEGSVSTLKIQRTQQEDSAVYLCASSLSGLAEAYNEQFFGPGTRLTVL.

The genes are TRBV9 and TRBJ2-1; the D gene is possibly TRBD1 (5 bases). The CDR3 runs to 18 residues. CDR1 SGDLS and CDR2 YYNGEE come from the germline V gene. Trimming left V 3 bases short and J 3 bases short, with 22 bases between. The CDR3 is CASSGPFGHAANYNEQFF. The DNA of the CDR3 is TGTGCCAGCAGCGGGCCTTTTGGACACGCAGCTAACTACAATGAGCAGTTCTTC.

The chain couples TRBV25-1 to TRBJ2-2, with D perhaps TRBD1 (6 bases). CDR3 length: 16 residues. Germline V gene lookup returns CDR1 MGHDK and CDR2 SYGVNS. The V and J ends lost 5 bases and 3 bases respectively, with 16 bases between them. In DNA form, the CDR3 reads TGTGCCAGCAGTCCCTCCGGCAGGGGACACACCGGGGAGCTGTTTTTT. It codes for CASSPSGRGHTGELFF. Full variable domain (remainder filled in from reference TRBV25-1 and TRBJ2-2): EADIYQTPRYLVIGTGKKITLECSQTMGHDKMYWYQQDPGMELHLIHYSYGVNSTEKGDLSSESTVSRIRTEHFPLTLESARPSHTSQYLCASSPSGRGHTGELFFGEGSRLTVL.

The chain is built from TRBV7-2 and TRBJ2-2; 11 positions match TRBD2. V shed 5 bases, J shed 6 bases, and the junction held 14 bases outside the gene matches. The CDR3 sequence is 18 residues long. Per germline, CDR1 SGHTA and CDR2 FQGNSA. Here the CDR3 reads CASSQPRLAGGRAGELFF. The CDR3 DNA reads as TGTGCCAGCAGCCAGCCGAGGCTAGCGGGGGGCAGGGCCGGGGAGCTGTTTTTT.

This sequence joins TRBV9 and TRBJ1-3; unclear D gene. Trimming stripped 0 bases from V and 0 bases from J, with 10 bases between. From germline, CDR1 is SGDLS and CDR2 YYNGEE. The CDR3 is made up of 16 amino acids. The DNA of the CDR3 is TGTGCCAGCAGCGTAGAATACTCAAGCTCTGGAAACACCATATATTTT. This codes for CASSVEYSSSGNTIYF.

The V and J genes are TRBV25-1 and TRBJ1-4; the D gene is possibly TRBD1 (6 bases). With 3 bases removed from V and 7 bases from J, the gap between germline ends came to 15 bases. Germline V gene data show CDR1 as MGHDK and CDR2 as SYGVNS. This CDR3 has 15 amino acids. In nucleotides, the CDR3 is TGTGCCAGCAGTGACCTCCAGGACAGCACTGAAAAACTGTTTTTT. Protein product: CASSDLQDSTEKLFF.

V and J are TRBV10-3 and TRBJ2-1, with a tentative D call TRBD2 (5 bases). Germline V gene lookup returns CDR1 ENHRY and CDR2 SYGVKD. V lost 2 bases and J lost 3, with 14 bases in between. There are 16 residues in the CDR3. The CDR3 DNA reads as TGTGCCATCAGTGAGCTTGGTCTAGCAGACTACAATGAGCAGTTCTTC. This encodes CAISELGLADYNEQFF.